These T cell receptor beta chains were read from a single sample in a study of PD-L1 blockade in urothelial cancer. Method: immunoSEQ multiplex PCR; TCRdb's copy keeps in-frame clones and lacks some. The repertoire holds about 36,000 clones, with approximately 34% as singletons. The sequenced sample was tumor tissue, obtained before atezolizumab (anti-PD-L1) treatment. These receptors came from a man between 60 and 70 years old with urothelial cancer. CDR3s include the opening cysteine and the closing phenylalanine or tryptophan. A D gene is named only where the DNA matches it firmly. Where a row states a size, it is once, few, many or the class of an expanded clone; other rows omit it.

v_gene	abundance	d_gene	j_gene	CDR3nt	CDR3aa
TRBV6-8	many	NA	TRBJ2-5	TGTGCCATCAAGGACTCGCCCGGGACCCAGTACTTC	CAIKDSPGTQYF
TRBV28	NA	NA	TRBJ1-2	TGTGCCGCGGCGGGGGGAACCTATGGCTACACCTTC	CAAAGGTYGYTF
TRBV6-8	NA	NA	TRBJ2-2	TGTGCCATCAAAGGGAGTGGGGAGAACACCGGGGAGCTGTTTTTT	CAIKGSGENTGELFF
TRBV15	NA	TRBD1	TRBJ1-4	TGTGCCACCAGCAGTGGGACAGAAACAACTAATGAAAAACTGTTTTTT	CATSSGTETTNEKLFF
TRBV30	once	TRBD1	TRBJ2-2	TGTGCCTCCCTAAGGCAGGGGGCAGCCACCGGGGAGCTGTTTTTT	CASLRQGAATGELFF
TRBV10-1	few	NA	TRBJ2-1	TGCGCCAGCAGTGACCACAGGTTGTCCTACAATGAGCAGTTCTTC	CASSDHRLSYNEQFF
TRBV10-3	few	NA	TRBJ1-2	TGTGCCATCAGTGAGAAGGGGGAGCATGGCTACACCTTC	CAISEKGEHGYTF
TRBV5-1	NA	TRBD2	TRBJ2-5	TGCGCCAGCAGCTTTTCCGGGACTAGCGGGGGGTACCAAGAGACCCAGTACTTC	CASSFSGTSGGYQETQYF
TRBV6-4	NA	TRBD1	TRBJ1-5	TGTGCCAGCAGACAGGGGGCAGGCAAGAATAGCCAGCCCCAGCATTTT	CASRQGAGKNSQPQHF
TRBV18	NA	NA	TRBJ2-6	TGTGCCAGCTCACCACCGTCCGGGCCTGGGGCCAACGTCCTGACTTTC	CASSPPSGPGANVLTF